This is a list of T cell receptor beta chains from one sample in a study of long-term antiretroviral therapy in people with HIV. Here immunoSEQ multiplex PCR was the method, and the copy in TCRdb shows in-frame clones only, minus some. The sample includes around 16,000 clones, around 73% of them seen just once. The specimen was unsorted PBMCs, collected approximately 3.4 years after starting antiretroviral therapy. Receptors were obtained from a woman in her thirties or forties with HIV. The CDR3 runs from the conserved cysteine through the conserved F or W. Each record gives: V gene, J gene, D gene, CDR3 protein. The D gene is left open where the match is weak.

v_call: TRBV4-1
j_call: TRBJ1-4
d_call: NA
cdr3_aa: CATSKIGGRGEKLFF

v_call: TRBV30
j_call: TRBJ1-1
d_call: NA
cdr3_aa: CAWSRTPVNTEAFF

v_call: TRBV5-6
j_call: TRBJ1-6
d_call: TRBD1
cdr3_aa: CASKRTGDSPLHF

v_call: TRBV10-2
j_call: TRBJ1-2
d_call: NA
cdr3_aa: CASSESGNYGYTF

v_call: TRBV18
j_call: TRBJ1-1
d_call: TRBD1
cdr3_aa: CASSPFPQGVLNTEAFF

v_call: TRBV19
j_call: TRBJ1-2
d_call: NA
cdr3_aa: CASRNSQGYYGYTF

v_call: TRBV25-1
j_call: TRBJ2-2
d_call: TRBD2
cdr3_aa: CASSVTSGGLNTGELFF

v_call: TRBV18
j_call: TRBJ2-7
d_call: TRBD2
cdr3_aa: CASSLRHRTSGGSYEQYF

v_call: TRBV5-1
j_call: TRBJ2-3
d_call: TRBD2
cdr3_aa: CASRLLRGENTDTQYF

v_call: TRBV6-5
j_call: TRBJ1-1
d_call: NA
cdr3_aa: CASSSGARNTEAFF

v_call: TRBV5-4
j_call: TRBJ1-2
d_call: NA
cdr3_aa: CASSRTGGPLLYGYTF

v_call: TRBV10-3
j_call: TRBJ2-7
d_call: TRBD1
cdr3_aa: CAISESRDSPYEQYF

v_call: TRBV25-1
j_call: TRBJ2-1
d_call: TRBD2
cdr3_aa: CASSDSRGGADEQFF

v_call: TRBV5-1
j_call: TRBJ1-2
d_call: TRBD1
cdr3_aa: CASSPGQGARGENGYTF

v_call: TRBV7-9
j_call: TRBJ2-1
d_call: NA
cdr3_aa: CASSIQGYVHDEQFF

v_call: TRBV18
j_call: TRBJ1-2
d_call: NA
cdr3_aa: CASSPNIPRDQDYGYTF

v_call: TRBV7-9
j_call: TRBJ1-2
d_call: NA
cdr3_aa: CASRLDGRGNYGYTF

v_call: TRBV7-9
j_call: TRBJ1-2
d_call: NA
cdr3_aa: CASSPQGQGYGYTF

v_call: TRBV10-3
j_call: TRBJ2-7
d_call: NA
cdr3_aa: CAISGWTDGPYEQYF

v_call: TRBV18
j_call: TRBJ1-6
d_call: NA
cdr3_aa: CASSPRAHQELNSPLHF

v_call: TRBV6-1
j_call: TRBJ2-7
d_call: NA
cdr3_aa: CASSPPRGKAYEQYF

v_call: TRBV25-1
j_call: TRBJ2-1
d_call: NA
cdr3_aa: CASSEVGTLSGEQFF

v_call: TRBV25-1
j_call: TRBJ1-1
d_call: NA
cdr3_aa: CASKVGLNTEAFF

v_call: TRBV6-5
j_call: TRBJ1-5
d_call: NA
cdr3_aa: CASSYNRGQPQHF

v_call: TRBV7-2
j_call: TRBJ1-6
d_call: TRBD1
cdr3_aa: CASSSQVQGAVGNSPLHF

v_call: TRBV5-3
j_call: TRBJ2-1
d_call: TRBD2
cdr3_aa: CARSAPGGPGNEQFF

v_call: TRBV2
j_call: TRBJ2-1
d_call: NA
cdr3_aa: CASRSAYASDEQFF

v_call: TRBV2
j_call: TRBJ1-5
d_call: NA
cdr3_aa: CASSVDSNQPQHF

v_call: TRBV5-4
j_call: TRBJ1-2
d_call: TRBD1
cdr3_aa: CASSSYDRGNYGYTF

v_call: TRBV30
j_call: TRBJ2-5
d_call: NA
cdr3_aa: CAWSVGSGQETQYF

v_call: TRBV5-4
j_call: TRBJ1-4
d_call: TRBD1
cdr3_aa: CASSVGTGHEKLFF

v_call: TRBV5-5
j_call: TRBJ1-3
d_call: TRBD1
cdr3_aa: CASSDARGRWDGNTIYF

v_call: TRBV9
j_call: TRBJ2-2
d_call: NA
cdr3_aa: CASSVINTGELFF

v_call: TRBV2
j_call: TRBJ1-4
d_call: NA
cdr3_aa: CASRAPGGGEKLFF

v_call: TRBV7-7
j_call: TRBJ2-5
d_call: TRBD1
cdr3_aa: CASSLMGQLGETQYF

v_call: TRBV7-9
j_call: TRBJ2-2
d_call: NA
cdr3_aa: CASSPQTGELFF

v_call: TRBV18
j_call: TRBJ2-3
d_call: TRBD2
cdr3_aa: CASSRRPLAGGNTDTQYF

v_call: TRBV5-6
j_call: TRBJ2-3
d_call: TRBD2
cdr3_aa: CASSFAGGPSTDTQYF

v_call: TRBV6-5
j_call: TRBJ1-1
d_call: NA
cdr3_aa: CASSYRDTEAFF

v_call: TRBV6-6
j_call: TRBJ1-4
d_call: TRBD1
cdr3_aa: CASSPQTGPTNEKLFF

v_call: TRBV5-1
j_call: TRBJ2-5
d_call: TRBD2
cdr3_aa: CASSLSAGGGVQETQYF